Here is one TCR beta chain with its context. Its target antigen remains unknown. Qualities for individual bases were not recorded, and no much larger clone is one base off. Trimming leaves V shorter by 5 bases and J shorter by 10 bases, with the junction holding 9 bases beyond the gene matches. As encoded in the germline V gene (reference sequence), CDR1 is MNHEY while CDR2 is SMNVEV. There are 13 amino acids in the CDR3, from cysteine to phenylalanine inclusive. The read is trimmed to its CDR3 DNA, 39 bases read in frame from base 1. Library generation was performed with the immunoSEQ multiplex PCR assay. For the multiplex PCR, a mixture combining 60 forward primers for TCR Vbeta segments and 13 reverse primers for TCR Jbeta segments was used. The CDR3 region of rearranged TCR beta genes was amplified from genomic DNA by a multiplex PCR assay. The Illumina HiSeq System was used to sequence the amplified TCR beta libraries as 87-base-pair reads. The study's own analysis went as follows. A later analysis tallied 75 million to 85 million unique TCR beta chains across the approximately 670 repertoires, and approximately 9.9 million of those chains were shared by two or more donors. A nearest-neighbor algorithm error-corrected the raw reads and collapsed the reads into unique sequences, merging closely related sequences to remove PCR and sequencing errors. To assign V, D and J gene segments, CDR3 sequences were aligned to IMGT reference sequences. Each retained sequence needed at least a six-nucleotide match to both a V gene segment and a J gene segment. Rearrangements were called productive when the CDR3 lacked stop codons and stayed in frame with V and J; all others were non-productive. Following IMGT convention, CDR3 was defined as the stretch from the second conserved V-encoded cysteine to the conserved J-encoded phenylalanine. The earlier analysis of approximately 590 of the donors excluded any sequence lacking an unambiguous match to a single V gene segment. An earlier analysis of 550 to 650 of the donors classified V segments as functional when productive rearrangements were above 56.7% and as segregating when the standard deviation between donors was above 5%. A statistical classification framework was built for diagnosing cytomegalovirus status from the catalog of TCR beta chain sequences. In a later analysis, TCR nucleotide sequences were compared against IMGT/GENE-DB human TR gene sequences so that V and J genes could be assigned. Using the TCRdist pipeline, a later analysis assigned CDR3 sequences along with most-parsimonious VDJ recombination scenarios. In a later analysis, each TCR beta chain was defined by its CDR3 amino acid sequence together with its V-gene family, and reads without a unique V-gene family were excluded. To address suspected cross-contamination and a sequencing artifact, a later analysis removed 550 to 750 highly shared, low-generation-probability nucleotide sequences. A later analysis calculated a clonal expansion index for each public chain from normalized within-repertoire ranks of inferred template counts. In a later analysis, generation probabilities were computed using a VDJ recombination model fitted to out-of-frame rearrangements, and the results were checked against IGoR. A later analysis scored TCR-TCR, TCR-HLA and TCR-CMV co-occurrence with hypergeometric tests, applying a repertoire-size bias correction to TCR pairs. In a later analysis, false discovery rates were estimated by permuting HLA or CMV assignments 20 times. In a later analysis, co-occurring TCRs were grouped using DBSCAN, and TCRdist sequence similarity was added for clustering within HLA-allele-positive subsets. Repertoires with fewer than 30,000 or more than 120,000 public chains, plus five repertoires with anomalous nucleotide sharing, were excluded from co-occurrence clustering. Drawn from immuneACCESS, this table holds only the in-frame rearrangements with V and J called that TCRdb kept. Clones are partly lost; checked studies trace under half to an unresolved V gene and leave the rest unexplained. V and J calls and clone size are copied from that table; D and trimming were computed from the DNA. A total of approximately 190,000 clones appear in this sample, about 77% of them only once. Of the sample, around 6% falls within the top ten clones.

The cohort was made up of under 800 healthy bone marrow donors. All cohort members were sampled while nominally healthy, although unrecorded immune exposures were likely present. The donor tested CMV seropositive and was one of the 289 seropositive cohort members. A peripheral blood sample was collected from each donor, and TCR beta sequencing was performed on peripheral blood mononuclear cells. The Qiagen DNeasy Blood Extraction Kit was used to extract genomic DNA from the blood cell samples. The data are from a study of cytomegalovirus exposure and HLA in healthy donors (dated by TCRdb to about 2017). Looking at the study overall: An earlier analysis of approximately 640 of the donors reported 250 to 350 Gb of sequence data and some 100 million unique TCR beta sequences from about 200 million T cells. The study aimed to test whether cataloging public T cell receptors could reveal signatures of past pathogen exposure. A separate validation cohort of approximately 130 different subjects was used in addition to the roughly 620-subject first cohort. To decide whether each TCR beta V gene segment behaved as functional or pseudogenic, an earlier analysis of 587 of the donors relied on high-throughput TCR beta sequencing. A later genetic analysis took genome-wide SNP genotypes for about three fifths of the 666 donors and used that subset as a discovery cohort. Of the approximately 400 genotyped donors, roughly 80% fell in the genetic ancestry cluster associated with self-reported Caucasian donors. An early release covering 550 to 700 HLA-typed donors comprised approximately 300 gigabases of sequencing data and 85 million to 100 million unique TCR sequences. Among some 400 genotyped donors of the cohort, an average of approximately 220,000 unique TCR beta nucleotide sequences was sequenced per donor, of which roughly 17% were non-productive. Roughly 5 DR-DQ haplotypes were handled as single units for association and clustering because linkage in the cohort was strong. Typing coverage varied by locus: roughly 620-640 donors for A, B, C, DRB1 and DQB1; 500 to 550 for DQA1; approximately 610 for DPA1; 450 to 480 for DPB1. All discovery cohort repertoires had been generated on a single sequencing platform. Rather than using new phenotypic data, the later analysis identified candidate immune exposures from TCR beta sequences and from how often those sequences occurred across donors. In a later analysis, previously published TCR beta repertoires from several hundred donors were re-analyzed and high-resolution HLA genotyping was added so that TCR occurrence patterns could be studied. HLA typing covered class I and class II loci at four-digit resolution. The study profiled the T cell repertoires of approximately 700 subjects by immunosequencing and related them to cytomegalovirus serostatus. Donor age, sex, ethnicity and CMV serostatus were compiled together with the repertoire data. High-throughput TCR immunosequencing, statistical association of individual TCRs with disease status, and machine learning were combined to predict cytomegalovirus infection status.

The paper's findings and limits, for the study overall: Most CMV-associated TCR beta chains appeared to be HLA-restricted in a later analysis, and the HLA associations seemed to be driven largely by CMV exposure. In a later analysis, over 15,000 TCR beta sequences were associated with specific HLA alleles at a false discovery rate of 0.05. A later genetic analysis reported fewer N-insertions in productive TCRs among donors in an Asian-associated ancestry cluster than the roughly 620-donor mean. A later analysis reported that several top co-occurrence clusters appeared linked to parvovirus B19, influenza, CMV and Epstein-Barr virus. In a later analysis, the rate of TCR association differed among HLA loci, with DRB1 alleles having the most associated TCRs and HLA-C alleles having the fewest. Compared with equally common non-associated chains, HLA-associated TCR beta chains in a later analysis were more clonally expanded and had lower generation probabilities. While some public TCRs were present in many individuals, most TCR sequences turned up only very rarely across donors. A cluster of highly shared sequence variants was judged likely to be a technical artifact of the sequencing pipeline. A few of the identified cytomegalovirus-associated TCR beta chains were confirmed in vitro to be specific for cytomegalovirus antigens. Some IMGT-functional V segments, including TRBV6-2 and TRBV6-3, could not be told apart with the 87-base-pair reads, so those segments were excluded. Broadly in line with IMGT annotations, most TCR beta V segments showed up in productive rearrangements about 87% or about 30% of the time in an earlier analysis of about 500 of the donors. Because HLA typing was missing for some donors at each locus, association tests included only the typed subset. The only immune exposure information available for the cohort was CMV serostatus. In both the original and validation cohorts, the classifier was reported to diagnose cytomegalovirus status with high specificity and sensitivity. Correlated functional status among segregating V segments might reflect linkage disequilibrium, but an unknown experimental factor could not be ruled out. An association between a missense DCLRE1C variant and V-gene and J-gene trimming of TCR beta chains was found in a later genetic analysis and replicated in an independent cohort. Because counts were too low, roughly 17 rarely observed V segments, including chromosome 9 orphons, were left out of the earlier analysis of a few hundred of the donors. The study listed 150 to 200 TCR beta chains as associated with cytomegalovirus. A further reported finding was that TCR beta sequences accurately predicted the HLA-A and HLA-B alleles for most subjects in the first cohort. This cohort had only TCR beta chains sequenced, and the lack of alpha or paired-chain data limited which features could be detected. Strong co-occurrence of HLA alleles, especially DR and DQ, made assigning TCR associations to individual alleles difficult. The authors suggested that the approach could potentially be extended to other disease states and immunological phenotypes. Roughly uniform sequencing depth across donors was assumed in presence/absence analyses, although this assumption may not hold.

The sequence came from a woman under 40 in good health and CMV-seropositive. The sequenced material came from PBMCs. Recombination connected TRBV27 to TRBJ1-1, and 8 junction bases match TRBD1. The CDR3: CASSATGDSIAFF. The nucleotide sequence is TGTGCCAGCAGTGCGACAGGGGATAGTATAGCTTTCTTT.